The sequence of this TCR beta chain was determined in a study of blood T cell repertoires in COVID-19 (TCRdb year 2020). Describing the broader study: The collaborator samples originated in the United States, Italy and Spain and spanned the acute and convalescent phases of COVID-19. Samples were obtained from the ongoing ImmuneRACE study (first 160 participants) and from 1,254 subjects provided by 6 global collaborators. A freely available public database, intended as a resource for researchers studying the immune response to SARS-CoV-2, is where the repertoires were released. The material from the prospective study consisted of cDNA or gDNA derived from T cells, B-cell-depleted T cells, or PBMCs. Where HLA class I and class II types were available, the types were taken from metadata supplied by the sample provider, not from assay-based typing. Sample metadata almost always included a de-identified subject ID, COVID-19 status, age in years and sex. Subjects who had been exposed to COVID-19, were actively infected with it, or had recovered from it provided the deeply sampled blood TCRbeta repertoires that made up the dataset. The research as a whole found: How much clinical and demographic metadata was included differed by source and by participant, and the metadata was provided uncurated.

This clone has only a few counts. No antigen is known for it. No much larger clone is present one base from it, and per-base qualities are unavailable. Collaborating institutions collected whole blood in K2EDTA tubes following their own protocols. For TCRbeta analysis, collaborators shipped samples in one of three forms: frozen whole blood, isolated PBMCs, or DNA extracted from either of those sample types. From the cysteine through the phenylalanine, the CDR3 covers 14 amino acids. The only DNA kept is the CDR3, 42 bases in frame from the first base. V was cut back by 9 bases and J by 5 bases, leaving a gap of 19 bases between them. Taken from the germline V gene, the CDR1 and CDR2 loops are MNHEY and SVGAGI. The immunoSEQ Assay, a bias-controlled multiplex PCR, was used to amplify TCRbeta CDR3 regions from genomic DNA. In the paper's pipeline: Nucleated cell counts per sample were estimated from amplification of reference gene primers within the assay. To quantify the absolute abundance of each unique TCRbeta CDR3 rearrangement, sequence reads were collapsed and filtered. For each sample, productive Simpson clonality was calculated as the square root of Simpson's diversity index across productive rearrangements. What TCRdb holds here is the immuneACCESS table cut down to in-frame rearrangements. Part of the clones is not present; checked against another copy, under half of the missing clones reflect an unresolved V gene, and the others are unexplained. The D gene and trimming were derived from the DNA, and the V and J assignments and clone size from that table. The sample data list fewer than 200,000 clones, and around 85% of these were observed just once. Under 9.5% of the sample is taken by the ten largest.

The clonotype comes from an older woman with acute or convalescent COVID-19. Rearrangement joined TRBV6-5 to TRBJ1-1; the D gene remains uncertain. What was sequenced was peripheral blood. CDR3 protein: CASLPGGGRTEAFF. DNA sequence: TGTGCCAGTCTACCGGGTGGCGGAAGGACTGAAGCTTTCTTT.